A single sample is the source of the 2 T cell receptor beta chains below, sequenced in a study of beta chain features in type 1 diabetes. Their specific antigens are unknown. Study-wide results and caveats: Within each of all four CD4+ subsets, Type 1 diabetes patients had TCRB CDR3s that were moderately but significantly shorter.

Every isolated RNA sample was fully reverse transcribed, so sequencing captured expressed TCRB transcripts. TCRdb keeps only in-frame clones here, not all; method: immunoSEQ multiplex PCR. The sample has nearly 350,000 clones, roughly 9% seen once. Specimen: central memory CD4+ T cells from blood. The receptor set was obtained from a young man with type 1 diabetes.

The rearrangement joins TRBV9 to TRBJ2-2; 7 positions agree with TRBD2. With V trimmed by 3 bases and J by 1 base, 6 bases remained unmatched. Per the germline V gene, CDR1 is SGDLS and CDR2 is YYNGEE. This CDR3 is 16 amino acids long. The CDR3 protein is CASSARPGGNTGELFF. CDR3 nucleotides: TGTGCCAGCAGCGCCCGCCCGGGGGGGAACACCGGGGAGCTGTTTTTT.

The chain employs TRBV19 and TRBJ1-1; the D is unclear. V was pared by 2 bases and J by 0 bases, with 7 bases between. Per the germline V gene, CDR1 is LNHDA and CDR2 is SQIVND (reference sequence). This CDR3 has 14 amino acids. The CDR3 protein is CASSILRLNTEAFF. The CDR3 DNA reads TGTGCCAGTAGTATACTCCGCCTGAACACTGAAGCTTTCTTT.